The sequence of this T cell receptor beta chain was determined in a study of cytomegalovirus exposure and HLA in healthy donors. Looking at the study overall: The roughly 120 million unique TCR beta sequences, from around 200 million T cells, were found by an earlier analysis.

PCR involved 60 Vbeta and 13 Jbeta primers. TCRdb's copy holds only in-frame clones and misses some; the assay was immunoSEQ multiplex PCR. The sample lists under 150,000 clones, about 80% occurring once. The V end lost 0 bases, the J end lost 7 bases, and 9 bases lay between the germline ends. There are 13 residues in the CDR3. CDR1 and CDR2 (germline): LNHNV, YYDKDF (reference sequence). This clone was counted between two and nine times. The antigen remains unidentified. Study-wide results and limits: In a later analysis, at a false discovery rate of 0.05, approximately 16,000 TCR beta sequences were associated with HLA alleles.

This TCR derives from a boy between 2 and 10 years old in good health and CMV-seronegative. The genes are TRBV15 and TRBJ1-1, with unresolved D. Sequenced sample: PBMCs. The CDR3 reads CATSRDGRVEAFF. CDR3 DNA sequence: TGTGCCACCAGCAGAGATGGGAGGGTTGAAGCTTTCTTT.